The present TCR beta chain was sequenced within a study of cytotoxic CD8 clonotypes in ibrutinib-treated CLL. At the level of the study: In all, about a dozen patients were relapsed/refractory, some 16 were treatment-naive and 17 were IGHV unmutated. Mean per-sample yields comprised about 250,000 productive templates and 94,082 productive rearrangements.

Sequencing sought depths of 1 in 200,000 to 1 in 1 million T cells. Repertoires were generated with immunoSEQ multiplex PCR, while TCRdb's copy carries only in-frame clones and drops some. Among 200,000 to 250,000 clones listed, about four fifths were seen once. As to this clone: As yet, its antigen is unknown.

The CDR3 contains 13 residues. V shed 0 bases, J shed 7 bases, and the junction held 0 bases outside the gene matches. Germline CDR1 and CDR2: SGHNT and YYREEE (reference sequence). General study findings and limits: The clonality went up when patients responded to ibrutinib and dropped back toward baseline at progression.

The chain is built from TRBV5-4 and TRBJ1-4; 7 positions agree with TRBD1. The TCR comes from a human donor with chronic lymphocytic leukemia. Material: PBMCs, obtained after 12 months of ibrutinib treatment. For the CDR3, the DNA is TGTGCCAGCAGCTTGGGGACAGGTGAAAAACTGTTTTTT. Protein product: CASSLGTGEKLFF.